The clone carrying this T cell receptor (beta chain) was observed a few times. The data were obtained in a study of patients and donors after allogeneic stem cell transplantation. TCRdb used MiXCR to reprocess the RT-PCR reads, holding one entry per CDR3 protein. The sample yields about 200,000 distinct CDR3 sequences, roughly two fifths seen once. The sequencing sample was made of blood, either unsorted or a sorted T cell fraction (not recorded which). This TCR derives from a human donor who was either an allogeneic HSCT recipient or a stem cell or donor lymphocyte infusion donor (not recorded which). It is not recorded whose cells these are; they may come from a transplant donor.

The CDR3 here is CASSLGLSSGNTIYF. The DNA of the CDR3 is TGTGCCAGCAGTTTAGGTCTGTCCTCTGGAAACACCATATATTTT. The chain is built from TRBV28 and TRBJ1-3; D call uncertain. The length of the CDR3 is 15 residues. Deletions cut 2 bases from V and 0 bases from J, with 8 bases between. Looked up from germline, CDR1 is MDHEN and CDR2 is SYDVKM.